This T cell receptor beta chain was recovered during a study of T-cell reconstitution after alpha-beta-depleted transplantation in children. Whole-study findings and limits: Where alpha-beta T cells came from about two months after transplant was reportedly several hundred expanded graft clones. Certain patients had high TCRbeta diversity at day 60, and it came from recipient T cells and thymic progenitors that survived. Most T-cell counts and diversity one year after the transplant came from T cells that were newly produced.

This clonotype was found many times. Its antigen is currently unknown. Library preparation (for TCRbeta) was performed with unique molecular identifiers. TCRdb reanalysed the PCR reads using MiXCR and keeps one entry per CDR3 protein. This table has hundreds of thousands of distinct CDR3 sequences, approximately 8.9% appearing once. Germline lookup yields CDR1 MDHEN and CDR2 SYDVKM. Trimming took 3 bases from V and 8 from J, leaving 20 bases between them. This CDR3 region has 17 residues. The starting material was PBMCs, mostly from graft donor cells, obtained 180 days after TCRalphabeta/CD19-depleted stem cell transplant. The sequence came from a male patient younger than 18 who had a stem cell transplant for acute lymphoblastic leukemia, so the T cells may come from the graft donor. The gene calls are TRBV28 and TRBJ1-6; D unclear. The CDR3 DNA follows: TGTGCCAGCAGTTTCCGCCTATGGCCCGGCGGACATTCACCCCTCCACTTT. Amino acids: CASSFRLWPGGHSPLHF.